Reported below is one T cell receptor (beta chain). The CDR3 loop spans 19 amino acids. The V gene's germline CDR1 is MNHEY and CDR2 SVGEGT. The V and J ends lost 6 bases and 1 base, in that order; junction bases with no gene match: 20. This sample is drawn from a study of Graves' ophthalmopathy and Graves' hyperthyroidism. Amplification of the TCR beta CDR3 regions used RNA transcripts (as template). The authors performed first-round RT-PCR with HTBI primers and then a second-round multiplex PCR. MiXCR, applied by TCRdb to the multiplex PCR reads, yields one record per CDR3 protein. In the table there are some 1.1 million distinct CDR3 sequences, roughly two fifths of which are singletons.

The receptor was derived from an adult man with Graves' hyperthyroidism. The material sequenced was peripheral blood or thyroid tissue (not recorded which). This sequence joins TRBV6-2 or TRBV6-3 and TRBJ1-2; 7 nucleotides match TRBD1. CDR3: CASSLLDRVGTALNYGYTF. The DNA of the CDR3 is TGTGCCAGCAGCTTACTCGACAGGGTGGGGACAGCCCTTAACTATGGCTACACCTTC.